Listed here is a single T cell receptor (beta chain). The antigen is undetermined. Produced via immunoSEQ multiplex PCR; TCRdb's table is partial and in-frame only. The sample holds about 86,000 clones, about 90% seen once. These data belong to a study of OX40 agonist ivuxolimab in advanced cancers. Findings and limits, study-wide: CD4+ and CD8+ blood T cells expanded clonally by week 6 at 0.1 to 3.0 mg/kg. Clonal expansion in partial responders at 0.1-3.0 mg/kg ranked among the lowest.

Autoimmune disease history or systemic immunosuppression led to patient exclusion. The CDR3 covers 13 residues. CDR1 is LNHDA and CDR2 is SQIVND in the germline V gene (reference sequence). V shed 7 bases and J shed 2 bases, with 9 bases lying between them. Material: CD4+ or CD8+ T cells sorted from blood, obtained in a trial of the OX40 agonist ivuxolimab. This receptor was obtained from an adult with an advanced solid tumor such as melanoma, head and neck, liver or kidney cancer. The chain carries TRBV19 and TRBJ1-3, with D tentatively TRBD1 (5 bases). This CDR3 is CASTGLAGNTIYF. CDR3 DNA: TGTGCCAGTACAGGGTTGGCTGGAAACACCATATATTTT.